This TCR beta chain comes out of a study of shared clonotypes between healthy human individuals. The V gene lost 2 bases and the J gene lost 6 bases, with 14 bases spanning the gap. Germline loops: CDR1 MNHEY, CDR2 SVGAGI. The CDR3 length is 15 residues. Sequencing used immunoSEQ multiplex PCR; TCRdb keeps in-frame clones, though not all of them. The table lists about 320,000 clones, roughly 84% of them singletons, with 16% in the top ten. The clonotype comes from a young man in good health. The material sequenced was memory CD8+ T cells sorted from blood. Subset described: CD45RO+ cells pooled with CCR7-negative TemRA cells. The rearrangement joins TRBV6-5 to TRBJ2-1; D may be TRBD2 (7 bases). CDR3 nucleotides: TGTGCCAGCAGTTACGTGGGGGGGCCCTTCAATGAGCAGTTCTTC. Encoded protein: CASSYVGGPFNEQFF.